The clone carrying this T cell receptor (beta chain) was observed a handful of times. Its antigen is as yet unknown. The CDR3 consists of 11 residues. V lost 3 bases, J lost 7 bases, and 9 bases lay in between. Germline V gene sequence: CDR1 GTSNPN, CDR2 SVGIG (reference sequence). The sample originates from a study of CD8 T cells in ankylosing spondylitis. The study's findings and limits: Disease-linked clones reportedly concentrated significantly in matched ankylosing spondylitis synovial fluid. Clones linked to disease, bearing a CD8+ phenotype, were relatively rare in peripheral blood. About 8 highly homologous variants formed a TCR beta motif that appeared characteristic of ankylosing spondylitis blood. Earlier work had already found some motif variants in reactive arthritis synovial fluid and blood.

TCRdb called the 5' RACE reads again in MiXCR, with one record for every CDR3 protein. In the table there are about 540,000 distinct CDR3 sequences, 12% of which are singletons. Sequenced material: blood, either unsorted or a sorted T cell fraction (not recorded which). The chain joins TRBV30 to TRBJ1-2, with TRBD1 as a possible D gene (6 bases). The origin of this receptor is a male donor with ankylosing spondylitis. In DNA, the CDR3 is TGTGCCTGGAGCCGAGGGGGTGGCTACACCTTC. The encoded protein is CAWSRGGGYTF.